The clone carrying this TCR beta chain was recorded at least ten times. This record comes from a study of T cell repertoires in cytomegalovirus infection. Overall study: Carrying CMV and the relevant HLA type showed in public TCR beta signatures.

In TCRdb, the reads were re-called with MiXCR into one record per CDR3 protein. The data contain about 76,000 distinct CDR3 sequences, 3.7% of them singletons. Germline V gene sequence: CDR1 LNHDA, CDR2 SQIVND (reference sequence). V dropped 6 bases and J dropped 7; count of bases not matched to a gene: 9. CDR3 size: 16 residues. Material: PBMCs. The chain carries TRBV19 and TRBJ2-1, with 13 positions matching TRBD2. The sequence was collected from a human donor in good health (CMV status not recorded). Some clones in this sample may be carry-over from other donors' samples. The CDR3 DNA reads as TGTGCCAGTAGCCGTCGACTAGCGGGGGGCTCTAATGAGCAGTTCTTC. Its translation: CASSRRLAGGSNEQFF. Using reference TRBV19 and TRBJ2-1 for the parts outside the CDR3, the full variable domain is DGGITQSPKYLFRKEGQNVTLSCEQNLNHDAMYWYRQDPGQGLRLIYYSQIVNDFQKGDIAEGYSVSREKKESFPLTVTSAQKNPTAFYLCASSRRLAGGSNEQFFGPGTRLTVL.